This T cell receptor beta chain originates from a study of blood T cell repertoires in COVID-19. Overall study: Researchers got acute and convalescent COVID-19 samples from the United States, Italy and Spain. In each case, the material was cDNA or gDNA derived from T cells, B-cell-depleted T cells, or PBMCs.

The ends were cut back, 0 bases at V and 4 bases at J, with 12 bases in the middle. Per germline, CDR1 MGHRA and CDR2 YSYEKL. The CDR3 loop spans 16 amino acids. In the original processing: Scientists estimated how many nucleated cells there were by amplifying reference gene primers. Produced via immunoSEQ multiplex PCR; TCRdb's table is partial and in-frame only. V and J calls and clone size are given by that table; D and trimming were obtained from the DNA. The data contain 150,000 or so clones, 77% of them singletons. Sequencing was performed on peripheral blood. The clonotype comes from a woman in her forties or fifties with active or convalescent COVID-19. The chain couples TRBV4-1 to TRBJ1-4; maybe TRBD1 (5 bases). CDR3 DNA sequence: TGCGCCAGCAGCCAAGATTTGGGGGGTGTTAATGAAAAACTGTTTTTT. Its translation: CASSQDLGGVNEKLFF.